These 12 T cell receptor beta chains came from one sample sequenced in a study of blood T cell repertoires in COVID-19. Using immunoSEQ multiplex PCR, the repertoire was profiled, and TCRdb retains in-frame clones only, with some absent. The table includes under 110,000 clones, 90% to 95% detected once. The specimen was peripheral blood. The receptors here all came from a man in his fifties or sixties with acute or convalescent COVID-19.

CDR3 in DNA: TGCGCCAGCAGCTGGAGGGACGGACAGGATGAAAAACTGTTTTTT. It codes for CASSWRDGQDEKLFF. The chain is built from TRBV5-1 and TRBJ1-4, with TRBD1 identical over 7 bases. The CDR3 loop spans 15 amino acids. From germline, CDR1 is SGHRS and CDR2 YFSETQ. Unmatched junction bases numbered 8, after V lost 3 bases and J lost 6 bases.

The rearrangement joins TRBV5-1 to TRBJ1-4; 7 nucleotides agree with TRBD1. Germline V gene sequence: CDR1 SGHRS, CDR2 YFSETQ. The CDR3 loop spans 15 amino acids. V gave up 6 bases and J gave up 5 bases; unmatched junction bases: 10. CDR3 bases: TGCGCCAGCACAAGGGACAGTCCCTTAAATGAAAAACTGTTTTTT. Translating it yields CASTRDSPLNEKLFF.

CDR3 sequence (DNA): TGTGCCAGCAGCTTGGTCTCTTTCTTT. This translates into CASSLVSFF. J is TRBJ1-1 and V is TRBV5-6; D is unresolved. V was cut by 0 bases and J by 12 bases, with 3 bases left in between. This CDR3 region has 9 residues. Per the germline V gene, CDR1 is SGHDT and CDR2 is YYEEEE.

J is TRBJ1-1 and V is TRBV27; D gene uncertain. V was cut by 2 bases and J by 1 base, with 5 bases left in between. The CDR3 spans 13 residues. Germline V gene sequence: CDR1 MNHEY, CDR2 SMNVEV (reference sequence). CDR3 residues: CASSLGGNTEAFF. CDR3 in DNA: TGTGCCAGCAGTTTAGGAGGGAACACTGAAGCTTTCTTT.

The V gene is TRBV6-5, the J gene TRBJ1-5; D ambiguous. The V gene lost 8 bases and the J gene lost 3 bases, with 11 bases spanning the gap. The germline gives CDR1 MNHEY, CDR2 SVGAGI. The CDR3 loop spans 13 amino acids. The CDR3 here is CASREQYNQPQHF. The CDR3 DNA follows: TGTGCCAGCCGCGAACAGTACAATCAGCCCCAGCATTTT.

The chain uses TRBV10-1 and TRBJ2-3; D call uncertain. The V end was cut by 0 bases, the J end by 3 bases, with 10 bases between. Germline CDR1 reads WNHNN; CDR2 reads SYGVQD (reference sequence). CDR3 length: 15 residues. The CDR3 nucleotides read TGCGCCAGCAGTGAGTCCATCTCCGGGACAGATACGCAGTATTTT. It translates to CASSESISGTDTQYF.

The CDR3 nucleotides read TGTGCCAGCAGTTTAGGGCGATGGAAGAATGAGCAGTTCTTC. Protein: CASSLGRWKNEQFF. The chain recombines TRBV27 with TRBJ2-1; D is unresolved. Germline assignment: CDR1 MNHEY and CDR2 SMNVEV (reference sequence). The V end was cut by 2 bases, the J end by 7 bases, with 12 bases between. This CDR3 has 14 residues.

This clone showed up just once. The chain links TRBV28 to TRBJ2-5; D remains ambiguous. CDR1 MDHEN and CDR2 SYDVKM come from the germline V gene. Deletions cut 2 bases from V and 1 base from J, with 8 bases between. This CDR3 has 14 amino acids. Written as DNA, the CDR3 is TGTGCCAGCAGTTTACCCCGCGGCCAAGAGACCCAGTACTTC. It is translated as CASSLPRGQETQYF.

This sequence joins TRBV5-6 and TRBJ1-5; 8 bases map to TRBD1. Losses at the gene ends were 2 bases for V and 6 bases for J; bases not matched to a gene: 7. Germline CDR1 and CDR2: SGHDT and YYEEEE. The CDR3 is 15 residues long. Here the CDR3 reads CASSFRTGSTQPQHF. In DNA form, the CDR3 reads TGTGCCAGCAGCTTCAGGACAGGGTCAACTCAGCCCCAGCATTTT.

V usage is TRBV13 and J usage is TRBJ2-7, with TRBD1 matching 8 bases. The CDR3 covers 14 residues. Germline CDR1 PRHDT, CDR2 FYEKMQ (reference sequence). The V gene end was trimmed by 4 bases and the J gene end by 3 bases; junction bases not matched to a gene: 5. CDR3 sequence (DNA): TGTGCCAGCAGCTACGGACAGGGTCTCTACGAGCAGTACTTC. This codes for CASSYGQGLYEQYF.

The CDR3 spells CASSSGGYTDTQYF. CDR3 in DNA: TGTGCCAGTAGTAGCGGGGGGTACACAGATACGCAGTATTTT. The chain joins TRBV19 to TRBJ2-3; 8 nucleotides match TRBD2. Germline CDR1 is LNHDA and CDR2 is SQIVND (reference sequence). V lost 4 bases and J lost 2; bases outside the gene matches: 2. The CDR3 is made up of 14 amino acids.

V is TRBV5-1 and J is TRBJ2-2; 10 bases map to TRBD2. The CDR3 is 17 residues long. CDR1 and CDR2 (germline): SGHRS, YFSETQ. V lost 3 bases to trimming and J lost 4 bases; unmatched junction nucleotides: 9. CDR3 bases: TGCGCCAGCAGCTCCTCTATAAAGCGGGGGGGCACCGGGGAGCTGTTTTTT. Amino acid sequence: CASSSSIKRGGTGELFF.